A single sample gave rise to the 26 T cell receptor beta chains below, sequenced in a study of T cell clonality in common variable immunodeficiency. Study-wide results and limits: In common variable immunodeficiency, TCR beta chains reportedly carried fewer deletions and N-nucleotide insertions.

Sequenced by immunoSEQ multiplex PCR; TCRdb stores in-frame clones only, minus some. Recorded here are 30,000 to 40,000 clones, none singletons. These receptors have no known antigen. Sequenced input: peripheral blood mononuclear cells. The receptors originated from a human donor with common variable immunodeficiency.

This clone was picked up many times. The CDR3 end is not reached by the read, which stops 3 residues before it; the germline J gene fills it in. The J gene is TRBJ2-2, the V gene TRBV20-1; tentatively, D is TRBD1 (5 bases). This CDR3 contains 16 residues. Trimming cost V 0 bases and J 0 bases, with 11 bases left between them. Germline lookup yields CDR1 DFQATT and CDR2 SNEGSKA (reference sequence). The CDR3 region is CSARDLGQTNTGELFF. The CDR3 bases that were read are TGCAGTGCTAGAGATCTTGGACAAACGAACACCGGGGAG.

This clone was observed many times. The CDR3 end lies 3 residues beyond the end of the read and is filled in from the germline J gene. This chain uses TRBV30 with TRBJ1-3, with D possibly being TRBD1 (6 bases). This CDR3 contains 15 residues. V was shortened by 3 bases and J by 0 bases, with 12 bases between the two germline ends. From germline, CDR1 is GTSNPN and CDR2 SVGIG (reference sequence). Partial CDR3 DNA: TGTGCCTGGAGGAACAGGGTCAGCTCTGGAAACACC. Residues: CAWRNRVSSGNT. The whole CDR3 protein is CAWRNRVSSGNTIYF. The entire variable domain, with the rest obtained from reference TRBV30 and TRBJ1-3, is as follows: SQTIHQWPATLVQPVGSPLSLECTVEGTSNPNLYWYRQAAGRGLQLLFYSVGIGQISSEVPQNLSASRPQDRQFILSSKKLLLSDSGFYLCAWRNRVSSGNTIYFGEGSWLTVV.

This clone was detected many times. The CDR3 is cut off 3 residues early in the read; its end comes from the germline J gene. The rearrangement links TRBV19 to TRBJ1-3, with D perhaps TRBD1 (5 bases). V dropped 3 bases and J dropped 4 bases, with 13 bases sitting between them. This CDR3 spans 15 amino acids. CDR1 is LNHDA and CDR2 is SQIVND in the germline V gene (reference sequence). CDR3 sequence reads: CASSIGGAEGNTIYF. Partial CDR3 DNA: TGTGCCAGTAGTATCGGAGGGGCCGAAGGAAACACC.

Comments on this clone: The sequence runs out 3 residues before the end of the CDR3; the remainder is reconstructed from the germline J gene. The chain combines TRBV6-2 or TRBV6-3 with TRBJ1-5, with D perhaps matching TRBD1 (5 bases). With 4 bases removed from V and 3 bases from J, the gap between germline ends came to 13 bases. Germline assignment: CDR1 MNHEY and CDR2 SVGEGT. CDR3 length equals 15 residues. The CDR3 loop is CASSLRGRNNQPQHF. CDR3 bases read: TGTGCCAGCAGTTTAAGGGGAAGAAACAATCAGCCC.

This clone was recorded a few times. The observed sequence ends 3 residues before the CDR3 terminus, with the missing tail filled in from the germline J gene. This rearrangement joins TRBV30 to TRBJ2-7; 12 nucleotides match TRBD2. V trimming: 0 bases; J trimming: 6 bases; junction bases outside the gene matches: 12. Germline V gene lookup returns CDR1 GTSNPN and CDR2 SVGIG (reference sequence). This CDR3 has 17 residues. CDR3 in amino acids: CAWSVRPSGRGSREQYF. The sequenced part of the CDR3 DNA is TGTGCCTGGAGTGTACGTCCTAGCGGGAGGGGATCGCGCGAG.

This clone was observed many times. CDR3 amino acids: CASSLGLDTDTQYF. The sequenced part of the CDR3 DNA is TGTGCCAGCAGCTTAGGACTAGACACAGATACG. The gene calls are TRBV7-2 and TRBJ2-3, with a weak D call TRBD2 (6 bases). The CDR3 end falls 3 residues outside the read, so it is completed with the germline J gene. Trimming took 1 base from V and 2 from J, leaving 7 bases between them. This CDR3 has 14 residues. Germline V gene lookup returns CDR1 SGHTA and CDR2 FQGNSA.

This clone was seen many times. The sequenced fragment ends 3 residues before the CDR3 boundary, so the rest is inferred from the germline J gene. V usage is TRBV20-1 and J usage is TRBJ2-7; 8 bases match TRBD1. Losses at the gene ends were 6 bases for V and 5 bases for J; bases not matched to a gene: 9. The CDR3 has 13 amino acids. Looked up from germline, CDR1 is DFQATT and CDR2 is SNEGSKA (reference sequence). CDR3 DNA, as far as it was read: TGCAGTGCCAAGAGACAGGGGAGCGACGAG. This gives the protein CSAKRQGSDE. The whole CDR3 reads CSAKRQGSDEQYF.

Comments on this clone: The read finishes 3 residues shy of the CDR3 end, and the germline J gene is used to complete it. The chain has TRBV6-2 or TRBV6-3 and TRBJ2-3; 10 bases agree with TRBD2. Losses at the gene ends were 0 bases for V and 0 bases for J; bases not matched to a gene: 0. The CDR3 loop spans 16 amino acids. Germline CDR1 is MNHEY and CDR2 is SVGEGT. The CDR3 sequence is CASSYSTSGSTDTQYF. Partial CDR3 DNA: TGTGCCAGCAGTTACTCGACTAGCGGGAGCACAGATACG.

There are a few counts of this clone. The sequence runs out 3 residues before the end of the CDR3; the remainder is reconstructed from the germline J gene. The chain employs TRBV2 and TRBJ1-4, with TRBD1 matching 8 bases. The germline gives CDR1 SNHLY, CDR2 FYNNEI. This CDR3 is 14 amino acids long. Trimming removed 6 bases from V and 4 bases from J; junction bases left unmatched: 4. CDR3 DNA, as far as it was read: TGTGCCAGCAGCAGGGACAGGAGTAATGAAAAA. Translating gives CASSRDRSNEK. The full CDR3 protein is CASSRDRSNEKLFF.

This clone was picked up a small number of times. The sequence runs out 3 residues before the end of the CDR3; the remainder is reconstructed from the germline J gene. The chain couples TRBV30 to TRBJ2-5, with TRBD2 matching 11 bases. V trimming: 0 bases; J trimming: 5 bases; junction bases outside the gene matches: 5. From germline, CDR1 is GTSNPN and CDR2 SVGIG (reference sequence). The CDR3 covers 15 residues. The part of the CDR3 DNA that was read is TGTGCCTGGAGTGTACGGAGGACTAGCGGGGAGACC. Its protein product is CAWSVRRTSGET. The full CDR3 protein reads CAWSVRRTSGETQYF.

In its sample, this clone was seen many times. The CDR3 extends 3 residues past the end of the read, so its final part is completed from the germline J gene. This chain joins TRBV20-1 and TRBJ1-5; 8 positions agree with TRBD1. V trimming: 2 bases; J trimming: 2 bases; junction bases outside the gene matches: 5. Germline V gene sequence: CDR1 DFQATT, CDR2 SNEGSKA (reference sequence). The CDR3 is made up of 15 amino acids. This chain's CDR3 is CSARPQGGGNQPQHF. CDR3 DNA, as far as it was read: TGCAGTGCTAGACCACAGGGGGGAGGCAATCAGCCC.

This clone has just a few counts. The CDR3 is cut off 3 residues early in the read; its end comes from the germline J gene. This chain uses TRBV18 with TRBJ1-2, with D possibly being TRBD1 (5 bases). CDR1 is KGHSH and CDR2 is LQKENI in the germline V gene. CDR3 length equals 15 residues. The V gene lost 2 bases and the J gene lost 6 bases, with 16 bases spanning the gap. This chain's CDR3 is CASSPLRGALDGYTF. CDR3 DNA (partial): TGTGCCAGCTCACCATTGAGGGGAGCTCTTGATGGC.

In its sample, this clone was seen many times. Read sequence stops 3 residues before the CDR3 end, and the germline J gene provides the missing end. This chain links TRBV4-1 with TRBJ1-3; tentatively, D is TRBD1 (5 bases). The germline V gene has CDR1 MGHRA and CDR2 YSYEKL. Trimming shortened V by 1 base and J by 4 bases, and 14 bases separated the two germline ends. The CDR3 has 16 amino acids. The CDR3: CASSQGTGYRGNTIYF. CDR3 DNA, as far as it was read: TGCGCCAGCAGCCAAGGAACAGGTTATCGCGGAAACACC.

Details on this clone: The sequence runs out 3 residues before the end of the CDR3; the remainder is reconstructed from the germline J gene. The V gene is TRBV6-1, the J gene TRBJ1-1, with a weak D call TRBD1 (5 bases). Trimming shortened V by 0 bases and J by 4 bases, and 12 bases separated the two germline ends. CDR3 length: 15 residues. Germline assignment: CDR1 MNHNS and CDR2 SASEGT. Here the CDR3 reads CASSEAGGYFTEAFF. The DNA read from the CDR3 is TGTGCCAGCAGTGAAGCCGGGGGGTATTTCACTGAA.

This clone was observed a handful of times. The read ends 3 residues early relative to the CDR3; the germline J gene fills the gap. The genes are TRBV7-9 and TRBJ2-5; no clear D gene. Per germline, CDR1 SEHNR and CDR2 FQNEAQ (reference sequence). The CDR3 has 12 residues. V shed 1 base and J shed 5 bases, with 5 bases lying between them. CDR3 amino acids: CASSLERETQYF. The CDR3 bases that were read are TGTGCCAGCAGCTTAGAACGGGAGACC.

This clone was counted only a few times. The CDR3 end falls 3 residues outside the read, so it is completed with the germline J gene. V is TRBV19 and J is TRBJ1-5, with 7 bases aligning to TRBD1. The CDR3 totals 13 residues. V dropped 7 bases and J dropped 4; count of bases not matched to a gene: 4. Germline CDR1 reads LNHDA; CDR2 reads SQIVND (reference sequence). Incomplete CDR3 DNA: TGTGCCAGTACAATCAGGGGGAATCAGCCC. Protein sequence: CASTIRGNQP. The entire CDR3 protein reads CASTIRGNQPQHF. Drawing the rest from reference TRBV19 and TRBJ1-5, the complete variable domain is DGGITQSPKYLFRKEGQNVTLSCEQNLNHDAMYWYRQDPGQGLRLIYYSQIVNDFQKGDIAEGYSVSREKKESFPLTVTSAQKNPTAFYLCASTIRGNQPQHFGDGTRLSIL.

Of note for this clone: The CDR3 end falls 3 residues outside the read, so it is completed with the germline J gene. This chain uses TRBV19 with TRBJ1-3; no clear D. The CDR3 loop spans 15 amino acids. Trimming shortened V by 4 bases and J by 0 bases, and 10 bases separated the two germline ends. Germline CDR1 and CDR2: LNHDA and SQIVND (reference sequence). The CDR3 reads CASSKWASSGNTIYF. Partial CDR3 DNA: TGTGCCAGTAGTAAGTGGGCCAGCTCTGGAAACACC.

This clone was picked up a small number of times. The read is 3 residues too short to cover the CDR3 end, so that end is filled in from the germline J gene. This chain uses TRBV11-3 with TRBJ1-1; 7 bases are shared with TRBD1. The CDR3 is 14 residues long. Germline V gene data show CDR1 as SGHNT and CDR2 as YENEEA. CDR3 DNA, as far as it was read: TGTGCCAGCAGCCCCGCGAGGACAGGCCAGGAA. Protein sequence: CASSPARTGQE. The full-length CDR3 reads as CASSPARTGQEAFF.

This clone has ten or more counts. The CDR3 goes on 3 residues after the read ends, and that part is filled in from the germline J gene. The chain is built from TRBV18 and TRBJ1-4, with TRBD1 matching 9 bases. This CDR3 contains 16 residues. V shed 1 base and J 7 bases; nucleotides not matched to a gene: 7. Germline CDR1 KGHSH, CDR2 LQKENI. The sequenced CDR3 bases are TGTGCCAGCTCACCACAGTCGGGACAGGGACGTGAAAAA. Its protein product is CASSPQSGQGREK. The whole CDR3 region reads CASSPQSGQGREKLFF.

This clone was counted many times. CDR3 DNA (partial): TGTGCCAGCAGTTTAGCTCCCGGGGGGAACACTGAA. This translates into CASSLAPGGNTE. The full CDR3 reads CASSLAPGGNTEAFF. V is TRBV12-3 or TRBV12-4 and J is TRBJ1-1, with D maybe TRBD1 (5 bases). The read halts 3 residues ahead of the CDR3 end, with the missing end drawn from the germline J gene. V was shortened by 0 bases and J by 1 base, with 9 bases between the two germline ends. The CDR3 consists of 15 residues.

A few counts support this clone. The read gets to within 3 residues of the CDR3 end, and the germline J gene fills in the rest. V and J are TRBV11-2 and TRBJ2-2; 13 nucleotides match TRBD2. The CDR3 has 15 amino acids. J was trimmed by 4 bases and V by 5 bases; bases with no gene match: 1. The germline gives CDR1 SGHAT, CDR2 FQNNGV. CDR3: CASSTSGRATGELFF. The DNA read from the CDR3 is TGTGCCAGCAGCACTAGCGGGAGGGCCACCGGGGAG.

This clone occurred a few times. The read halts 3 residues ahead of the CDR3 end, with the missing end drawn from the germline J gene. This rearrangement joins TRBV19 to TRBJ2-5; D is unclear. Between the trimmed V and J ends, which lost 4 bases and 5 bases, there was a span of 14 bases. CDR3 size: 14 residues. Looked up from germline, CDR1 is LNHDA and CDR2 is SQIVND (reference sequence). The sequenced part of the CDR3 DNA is TGTGCCAGTAGTAGGCGAGCAGGTCCGGAGACC. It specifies CASSRRAGPET. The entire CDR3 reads CASSRRAGPETQYF.

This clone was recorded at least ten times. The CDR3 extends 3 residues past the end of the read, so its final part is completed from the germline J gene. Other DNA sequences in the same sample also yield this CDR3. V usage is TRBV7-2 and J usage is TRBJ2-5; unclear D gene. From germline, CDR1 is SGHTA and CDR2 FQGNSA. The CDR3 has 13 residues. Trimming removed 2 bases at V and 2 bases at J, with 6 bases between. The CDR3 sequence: CASSLWAQETQYF. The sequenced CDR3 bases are TGTGCCAGCAGCTTATGGGCGCAAGAGACC.

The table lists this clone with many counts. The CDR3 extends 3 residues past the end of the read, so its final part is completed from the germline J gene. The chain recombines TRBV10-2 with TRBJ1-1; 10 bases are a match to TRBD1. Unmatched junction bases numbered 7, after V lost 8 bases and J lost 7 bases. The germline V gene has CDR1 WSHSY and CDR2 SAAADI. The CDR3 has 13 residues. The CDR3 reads CASAGQGGLEAFF. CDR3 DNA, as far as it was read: TGCGCCAGCGCTGGACAGGGGGGACTTGAA.

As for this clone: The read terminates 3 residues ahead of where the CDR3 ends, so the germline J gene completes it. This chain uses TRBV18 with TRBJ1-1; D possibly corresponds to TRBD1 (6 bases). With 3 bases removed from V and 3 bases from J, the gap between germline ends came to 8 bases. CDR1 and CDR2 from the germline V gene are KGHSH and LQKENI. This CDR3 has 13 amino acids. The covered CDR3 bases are TGTGCCAGCTCACCGGACAGCTACACTGAA. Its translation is CASSPDSYTE. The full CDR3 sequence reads CASSPDSYTEAFF.

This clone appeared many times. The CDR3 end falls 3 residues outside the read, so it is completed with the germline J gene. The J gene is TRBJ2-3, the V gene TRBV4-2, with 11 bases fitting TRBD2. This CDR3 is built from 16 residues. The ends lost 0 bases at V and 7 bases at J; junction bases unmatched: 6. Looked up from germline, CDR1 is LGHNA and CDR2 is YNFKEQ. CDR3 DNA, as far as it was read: TGTGCCAGCAGCCAAGAGGGACTAGCGGAGTTTAATACG. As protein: CASSQEGLAEFNT. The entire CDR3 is CASSQEGLAEFNTQYF.